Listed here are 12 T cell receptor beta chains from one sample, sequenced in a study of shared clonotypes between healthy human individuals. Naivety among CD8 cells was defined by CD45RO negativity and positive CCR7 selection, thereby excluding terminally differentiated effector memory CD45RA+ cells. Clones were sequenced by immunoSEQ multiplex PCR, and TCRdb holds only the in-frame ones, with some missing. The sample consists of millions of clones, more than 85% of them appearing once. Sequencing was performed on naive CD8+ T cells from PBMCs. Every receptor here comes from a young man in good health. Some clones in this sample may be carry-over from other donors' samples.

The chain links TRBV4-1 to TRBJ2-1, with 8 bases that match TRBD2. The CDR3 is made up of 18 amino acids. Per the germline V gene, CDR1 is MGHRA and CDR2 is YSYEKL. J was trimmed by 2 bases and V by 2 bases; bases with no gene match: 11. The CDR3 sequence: CASSQNAGGTRPYNEQFF. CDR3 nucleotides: TGCGCCAGCAGCCAAAACGCTGGGGGGACTAGACCCTACAATGAGCAGTTCTTC.

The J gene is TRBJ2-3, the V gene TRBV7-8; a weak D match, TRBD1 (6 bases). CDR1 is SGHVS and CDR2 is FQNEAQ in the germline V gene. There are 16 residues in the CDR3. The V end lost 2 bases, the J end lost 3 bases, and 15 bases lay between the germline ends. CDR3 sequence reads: CASSLSPQGITDTQYF. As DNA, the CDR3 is TGTGCCAGCAGCTTAAGCCCCCAGGGGATTACAGATACGCAGTATTTT. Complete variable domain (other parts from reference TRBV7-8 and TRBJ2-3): GAGVSQSPRYKVAKRGQDVALRCDPISGHVSLFWYQQALGQGPEFLTYFQNEAQLDKSGLPSDRFFAERPEGSVSTLKIQRTQQEDSAVYLCASSLSPQGITDTQYFGPGTRLTVL.

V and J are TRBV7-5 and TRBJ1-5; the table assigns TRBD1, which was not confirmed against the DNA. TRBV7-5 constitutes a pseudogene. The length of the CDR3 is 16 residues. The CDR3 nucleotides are TGTGCCAGAAGCTTAGTTCGCAGGGTCGAGAATCAGCCCCAGCATTTT. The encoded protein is CARSLVRRVENQPQHF.

The CDR3 sequence: CASSVEAGAGETQYF. DNA for the CDR3: TGTGCCAGCAGCGTAGAGGCGGGAGCGGGAGAGACCCAGTACTTC. The chain is built from TRBV9 and TRBJ2-5, with 7 bases that match TRBD2. J lost 4 bases, V lost 0 bases, and 6 bases had no gene match. The CDR3 is 15 amino acids. Germline CDR1 and CDR2: SGDLS and YYNGEE.

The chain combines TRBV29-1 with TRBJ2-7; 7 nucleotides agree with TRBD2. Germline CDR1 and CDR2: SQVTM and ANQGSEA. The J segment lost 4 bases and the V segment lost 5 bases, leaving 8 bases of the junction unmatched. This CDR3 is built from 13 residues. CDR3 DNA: TGCAGCGTTTGTGGGGAGGGATTGTACGAGCAGTACTTC. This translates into CSVCGEGLYEQYF.

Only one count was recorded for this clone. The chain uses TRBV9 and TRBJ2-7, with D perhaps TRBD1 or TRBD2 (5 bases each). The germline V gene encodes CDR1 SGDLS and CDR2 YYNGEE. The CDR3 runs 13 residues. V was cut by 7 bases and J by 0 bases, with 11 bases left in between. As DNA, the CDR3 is TGTGCCAGCGCCCCAGGGACCTCCTACGAGCAGTACTTC. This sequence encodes CASAPGTSYEQYF. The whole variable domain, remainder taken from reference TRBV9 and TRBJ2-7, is DSGVTQTPKHLITATGQRVTLRCSPRSGDLSVYWYQQSLDQGLQFLIQYYNGEERAKGNILERFSAQQFPDLHSELNLSSLELGDSALYFCASAPGTSYEQYFGPGTRLTVT.

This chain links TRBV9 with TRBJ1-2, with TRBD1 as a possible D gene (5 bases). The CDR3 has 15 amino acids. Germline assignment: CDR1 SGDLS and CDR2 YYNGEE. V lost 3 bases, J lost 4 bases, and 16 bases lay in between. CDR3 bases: TGTGCCAGCAGCGCCGGGGGGGTCAAGTTCTATGGCTACACCTTC. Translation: CASSAGGVKFYGYTF.

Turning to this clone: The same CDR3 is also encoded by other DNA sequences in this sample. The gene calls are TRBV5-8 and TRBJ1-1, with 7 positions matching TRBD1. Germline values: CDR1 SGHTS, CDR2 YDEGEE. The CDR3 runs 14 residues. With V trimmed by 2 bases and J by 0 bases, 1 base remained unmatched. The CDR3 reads CASSFGTVNTEAFF. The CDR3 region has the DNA TGTGCCAGCAGCTTCGGGACAGTGAACACTGAAGCTTTCTTT.

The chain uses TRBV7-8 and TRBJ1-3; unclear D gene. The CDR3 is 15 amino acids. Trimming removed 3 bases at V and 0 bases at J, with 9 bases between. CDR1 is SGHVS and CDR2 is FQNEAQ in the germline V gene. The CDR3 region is CASSLGSSSGNTIYF. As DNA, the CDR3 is TGTGCCAGCAGCTTGGGCTCTTCCTCTGGAAACACCATATATTTT.

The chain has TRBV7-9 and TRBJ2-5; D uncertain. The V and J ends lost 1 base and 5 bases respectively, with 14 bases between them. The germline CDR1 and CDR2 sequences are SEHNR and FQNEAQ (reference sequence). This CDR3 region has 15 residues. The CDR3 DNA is TGTGCCAGCAGCTTAGGTCGTCATCCCACGGAGACCCAGTACTTC. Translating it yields CASSLGRHPTETQYF.

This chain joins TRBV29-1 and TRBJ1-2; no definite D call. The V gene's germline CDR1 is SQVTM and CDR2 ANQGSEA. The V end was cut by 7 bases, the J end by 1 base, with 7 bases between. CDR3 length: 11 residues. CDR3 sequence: CSAQRNYGYTF. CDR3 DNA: TGCAGCGCACAACGTAACTATGGCTACACCTTC.

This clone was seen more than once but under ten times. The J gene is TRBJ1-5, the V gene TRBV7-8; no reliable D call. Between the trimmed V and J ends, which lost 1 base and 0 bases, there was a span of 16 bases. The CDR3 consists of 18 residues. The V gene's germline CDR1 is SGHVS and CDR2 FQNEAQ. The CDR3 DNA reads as TGTGCCAGCAGCTTAGGGCTTCCTAGTCCATATAGCAATCAGCCCCAGCATTTT. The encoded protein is CASSLGLPSPYSNQPQHF. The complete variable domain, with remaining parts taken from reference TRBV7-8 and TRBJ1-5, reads GAGVSQSPRYKVAKRGQDVALRCDPISGHVSLFWYQQALGQGPEFLTYFQNEAQLDKSGLPSDRFFAERPEGSVSTLKIQRTQQEDSAVYLCASSLGLPSPYSNQPQHFGDGTRLSIL.